These T cell receptor beta chains were read from a single sample in a study of blood T cell repertoires in COVID-19. Libraries were prepared by immunoSEQ multiplex PCR; TCRdb keeps only in-frame clonotypes and omits some of them. The table has about 200,000 clones, 84% seen once. Sequencing input: peripheral blood. The receptors shown here come from a woman older than 75 with COVID-19, enrolled during active disease. Both conserved end residues are part of each CDR3. The D gene is left open where the match is weak. Clone sizes are given selectively: once, few, many, or a class where the clone is expanded.

V: TRBV5-5; J: TRBJ1-3; size: -; D: TRBD1; DNA: TGTGCCAGCAGCTTGCTCCCCGGGACAGGGGTTTCTGGAAACACCATATATTTT; CDR3: CASSLLPGTGVSGNTIYF
V: TRBV3-1/TRBV3-2; J: TRBJ2-7; size: -; D: -; DNA: TGTGCCAGCAGCCAAGCCCAGGGTCTCGACGAGCAGTACTTC; CDR3: CASSQAQGLDEQYF
V: TRBV6-6; J: TRBJ2-7; size: -; D: -; DNA: TGTGCCAGCAGTTACTCAGAGAGCTACGAGCAGTACTTC; CDR3: CASSYSESYEQYF
V: TRBV9; J: TRBJ1-2; size: -; D: TRBD1; DNA: TGTGCCAGCACCAACGACGAGGGGGCGCAGGGCTACACCTTC; CDR3: CASTNDEGAQGYTF
V: TRBV28; J: TRBJ1-2; size: once; D: -; DNA: TGTGCCAGCAGTTCCGAGATCTGGGGCTACACCTTC; CDR3: CASSSEIWGYTF
V: TRBV4-1; J: TRBJ1-2; size: -; D: -; DNA: TGCGCCAGCAGCCGTCCCGGGGGGCGCAGCTATGGCTACACCTTC; CDR3: CASSRPGGRSYGYTF
V: TRBV5-1; J: TRBJ2-2; size: -; D: TRBD2; DNA: TGCGCCAGCCCAAGCTGGACTAGCGGGACCGGGGAGCTGTTTTTT; CDR3: CASPSWTSGTGELFF
V: TRBV2; J: TRBJ1-1; size: -; D: TRBD1; DNA: TGTGCCACGACAGGGGGCCTGAACACTGAAGCTTTCTTT; CDR3: CATTGGLNTEAFF
V: TRBV5-1; J: TRBJ2-1; size: -; D: TRBD1; DNA: TGCGCCAGCAGCGGAACCACAGGGGGTTTCTACAATGAGCAGTTCTTC; CDR3: CASSGTTGGFYNEQFF
V: TRBV7-2; J: TRBJ2-1; size: few; D: TRBD1; DNA: TGTGCCAGCAGCTTAGACTACAGGGGTCATGAGCAGTTCTTC; CDR3: CASSLDYRGHEQFF
V: TRBV5-1; J: TRBJ1-4; size: -; D: TRBD1; DNA: TGCGCCAGCAGCACCGATAACAGGGGAAAACTGTTTTTT; CDR3: CASSTDNRGKLFF
V: TRBV19; J: TRBJ1-3; size: -; D: -; DNA: TGTGCCAGTGACGAGGGCGTGAGCGGCTCTGGAAACACCATATATTTT; CDR3: CASDEGVSGSGNTIYF
V: TRBV5-4; J: TRBJ1-1; size: -; D: -; DNA: TGTGCCAGCACCGACCGGGGATTGAACACTGAAGCTTTCTTT; CDR3: CASTDRGLNTEAFF
V: TRBV4-1; J: TRBJ1-2; size: -; D: -; DNA: TGCGCCAGCAGCCAAGAGTTCAATGTACAGTCTTTCTATGGCTACACCTTC; CDR3: CASSQEFNVQSFYGYTF
V: TRBV6-2/TRBV6-3; J: TRBJ2-5; size: -; D: TRBD2; DNA: TGTGCCAGCAGTTACGGACGACTAGCGGGGGCCCCGGGAGAGACCCAGTACTTC; CDR3: CASSYGRLAGAPGETQYF
V: TRBV5-4; J: TRBJ2-1; size: -; D: TRBD1; DNA: TGTGCCAGCAGCAGGACAGGGGCCGATAATGAGCAGTTCTTC; CDR3: CASSRTGADNEQFF
V: TRBV6-1; J: TRBJ1-5; size: -; D: -; DNA: TGTGCCAGCAGTGAAGTGGGGGGGACGGCGGCCCAGCCCCAGCATTTT; CDR3: CASSEVGGTAAQPQHF
V: TRBV6-6; J: TRBJ2-2; size: -; D: TRBD1; DNA: TGTGCCAGCGGGCCGGGACAGGGAGTATCCGGGGAGCTGTTTTTT; CDR3: CASGPGQGVSGELFF
V: TRBV12-5; J: TRBJ2-1; size: few; D: -; DNA: TGTGCTAGTGTTGGACTGTCCAATGAGCAGTTCTTC; CDR3: CASVGLSNEQFF
V: TRBV5-5; J: TRBJ2-7; size: -; D: -; DNA: TGTGCCAGCAGCTTGTTGGCTTCCTACGAGCAGTACTTC; CDR3: CASSLLASYEQYF
V: TRBV3-1/TRBV3-2; J: TRBJ1-5; size: once; D: TRBD1; DNA: TGTGCCAGCAGCCTGACAGGGGTCGATCAGCCCCAGCATTTT; CDR3: CASSLTGVDQPQHF
V: TRBV4-1; J: TRBJ2-6; size: -; D: -; DNA: TGCGCCAGCAGCCAAGCCGGGTTTTCTGGGGCCAACGTCCTGACTTTC; CDR3: CASSQAGFSGANVLTF
V: TRBV28; J: TRBJ1-2; size: -; D: TRBD1; DNA: TGTGCCAGCAGCCCCCCCGGGACAGGGGGTTCGGTATATGGCTACACCTTC; CDR3: CASSPPGTGGSVYGYTF
V: TRBV7-9; J: TRBJ2-1; size: -; D: TRBD2; DNA: TGTGCCAGCAGCTTAGAATCGGGGCTAGCGGGAGGACCCCACAATGAGCAGTTCTTC; CDR3: CASSLESGLAGGPHNEQFF
V: TRBV27; J: TRBJ1-5; size: -; D: TRBD1; DNA: TGTGCCAGCAGTTCGGGGACAGGGAGTCGTCAGCCCCAGCATTTT; CDR3: CASSSGTGSRQPQHF
V: TRBV5-4; J: TRBJ2-3; size: -; D: TRBD2; DNA: TGTGCCAGCCGTACCGGGACTAGCGGGAGCACAGATACGCAGTATTTT; CDR3: CASRTGTSGSTDTQYF
V: TRBV3-1/TRBV3-2; J: TRBJ1-3; size: -; D: -; DNA: TGTGCCAGCAGCCAAACTTACGCCGGGGGACCTGGAAACACCATATATTTT; CDR3: CASSQTYAGGPGNTIYF
V: TRBV12-3/TRBV12-4; J: TRBJ1-3; size: -; D: TRBD1; DNA: TGTGCCAGCAGACTGACAGGGGAGGACACCATATATTTT; CDR3: CASRLTGEDTIYF
V: TRBV29-1; J: TRBJ1-1; size: -; D: -; DNA: TGCAGCGTTGAAGTTAGGAACACTGAAGCTTTCTTT; CDR3: CSVEVRNTEAFF
V: TRBV27; J: TRBJ2-6; size: -; D: -; DNA: TGTGCCAGCAGTTCCCGGATAGGACAGTCTGGGGCCAACGTCCTGACTTTC; CDR3: CASSSRIGQSGANVLTF
V: TRBV5-1; J: TRBJ1-2; size: -; D: TRBD1; DNA: TGCGCCAGCAGCTTGGGGCAGGGGGATTTCGGCTACACCTTC; CDR3: CASSLGQGDFGYTF
V: TRBV27; J: TRBJ1-5; size: -; D: TRBD1; DNA: TGTGCCAGCAGTCGGACCGGGACAGGGACAAGTAGGAGCAATCAGCCCCAGCATTTT; CDR3: CASSRTGTGTSRSNQPQHF
V: TRBV10-3; J: TRBJ2-1; size: few; D: TRBD1; DNA: TGTGCCACCCGGACCGGGACAGGGATGAATGAGCAGTTCTTC; CDR3: CATRTGTGMNEQFF
V: TRBV6-1; J: TRBJ1-5; size: once; D: -; DNA: TGTGCCAGCAGTTTTAAGTGGAGACAGCCCCAGCATTTT; CDR3: CASSFKWRQPQHF
V: TRBV7-8; J: TRBJ1-2; size: -; D: -; DNA: TGTGCCAGCAGCTGGGACATTGACTATGGCTACACCTTC; CDR3: CASSWDIDYGYTF
V: TRBV5-1; J: TRBJ2-1; size: -; D: TRBD2; DNA: TGCGCCAGCAGCCCCGGGGGGGGAACCTACAATGAGCAGTTCTTC; CDR3: CASSPGGGTYNEQFF
V: TRBV5-6; J: TRBJ2-1; size: -; D: TRBD2; DNA: TGTGCCAGCAATCCGCTCGGGGAGGGTGAGCAGTTCTTC; CDR3: CASNPLGEGEQFF
V: TRBV5-5; J: TRBJ2-5; size: -; D: TRBD2; DNA: TGTGCCAGCAGTTCTTTTCGGGGGGAGACTAGCGGGGAAGAGACCCAGTACTTC; CDR3: CASSSFRGETSGEETQYF
V: TRBV27; J: TRBJ2-7; size: -; D: TRBD2; DNA: TGTGCCAGCAGTACCAGCGGGGGGGCTTCCTACGAGCAGTACTTC; CDR3: CASSTSGGASYEQYF
V: TRBV7-9; J: TRBJ1-2; size: -; D: TRBD1; DNA: TGTGCCAGCAGCAAGGACAGGGAGAGTGGCTACACCTTC; CDR3: CASSKDRESGYTF
V: TRBV11-2; J: TRBJ2-7; size: -; D: TRBD1; DNA: TGTGCCAGCAGCTTAGAGGGGACAGGTCCCTACGAGCAGTACTTC; CDR3: CASSLEGTGPYEQYF
V: TRBV5-5; J: TRBJ2-7; size: -; D: TRBD1; DNA: TGTGCCAGCAGCTCGCCTAAGCGGACAGGGGCCTACGAGCAGTACTTC; CDR3: CASSSPKRTGAYEQYF
V: TRBV2; J: TRBJ1-2; size: -; D: -; DNA: TGTGCCAGCAGTGAAGCGGGCAGATCAGGCTACACCTTC; CDR3: CASSEAGRSGYTF
V: TRBV7-9; J: TRBJ1-4; size: -; D: -; DNA: TGTGCCAGCAGCCTAGCCGGACAGTCTAATGAAAAACTGTTTTTT; CDR3: CASSLAGQSNEKLFF
V: TRBV5-1; J: TRBJ2-7; size: few; D: -; DNA: TGCGCCAGCAGCCCAAGGACAGCGATCTACGAGCAGTACTTC; CDR3: CASSPRTAIYEQYF
V: TRBV7-9; J: TRBJ2-5; size: once; D: TRBD2; DNA: TGTGCCAGCAGCTTAGCTAGCGGGAGAGAGACCCAGTACTTC; CDR3: CASSLASGRETQYF